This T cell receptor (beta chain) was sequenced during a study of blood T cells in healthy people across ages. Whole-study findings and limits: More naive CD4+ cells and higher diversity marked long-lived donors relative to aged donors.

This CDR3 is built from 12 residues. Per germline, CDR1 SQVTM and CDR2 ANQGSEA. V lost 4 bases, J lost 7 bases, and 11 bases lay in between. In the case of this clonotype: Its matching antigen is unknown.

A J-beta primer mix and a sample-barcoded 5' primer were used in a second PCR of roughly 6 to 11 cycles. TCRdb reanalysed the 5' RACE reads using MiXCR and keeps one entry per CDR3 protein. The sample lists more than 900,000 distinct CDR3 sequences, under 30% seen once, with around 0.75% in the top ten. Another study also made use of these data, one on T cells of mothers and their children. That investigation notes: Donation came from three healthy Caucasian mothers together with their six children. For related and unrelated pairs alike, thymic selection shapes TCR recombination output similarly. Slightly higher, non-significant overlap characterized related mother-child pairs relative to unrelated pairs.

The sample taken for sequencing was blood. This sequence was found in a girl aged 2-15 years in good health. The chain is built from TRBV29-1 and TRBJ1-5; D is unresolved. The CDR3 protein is CSVGSQGQPQHF. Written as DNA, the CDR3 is TGCAGCGTTGGGTCCCAAGGGCAGCCCCAGCATTTT.